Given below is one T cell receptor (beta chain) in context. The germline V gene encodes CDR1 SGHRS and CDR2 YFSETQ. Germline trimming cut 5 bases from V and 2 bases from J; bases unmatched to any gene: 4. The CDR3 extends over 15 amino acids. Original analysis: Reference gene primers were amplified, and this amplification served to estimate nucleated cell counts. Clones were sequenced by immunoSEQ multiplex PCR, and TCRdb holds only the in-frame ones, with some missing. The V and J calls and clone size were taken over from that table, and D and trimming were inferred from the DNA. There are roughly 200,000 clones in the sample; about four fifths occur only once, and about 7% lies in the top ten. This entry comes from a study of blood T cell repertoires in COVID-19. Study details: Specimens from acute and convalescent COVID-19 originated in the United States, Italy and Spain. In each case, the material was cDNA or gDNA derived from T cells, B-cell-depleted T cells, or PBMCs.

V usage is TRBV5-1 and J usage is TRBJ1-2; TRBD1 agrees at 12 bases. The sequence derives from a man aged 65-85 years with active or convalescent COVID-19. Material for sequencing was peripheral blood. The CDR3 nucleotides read TGCGCCAGCAGGGGGGACAGGGGGCCCAACTATGGCTACACCTTC. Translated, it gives CASRGDRGPNYGYTF.